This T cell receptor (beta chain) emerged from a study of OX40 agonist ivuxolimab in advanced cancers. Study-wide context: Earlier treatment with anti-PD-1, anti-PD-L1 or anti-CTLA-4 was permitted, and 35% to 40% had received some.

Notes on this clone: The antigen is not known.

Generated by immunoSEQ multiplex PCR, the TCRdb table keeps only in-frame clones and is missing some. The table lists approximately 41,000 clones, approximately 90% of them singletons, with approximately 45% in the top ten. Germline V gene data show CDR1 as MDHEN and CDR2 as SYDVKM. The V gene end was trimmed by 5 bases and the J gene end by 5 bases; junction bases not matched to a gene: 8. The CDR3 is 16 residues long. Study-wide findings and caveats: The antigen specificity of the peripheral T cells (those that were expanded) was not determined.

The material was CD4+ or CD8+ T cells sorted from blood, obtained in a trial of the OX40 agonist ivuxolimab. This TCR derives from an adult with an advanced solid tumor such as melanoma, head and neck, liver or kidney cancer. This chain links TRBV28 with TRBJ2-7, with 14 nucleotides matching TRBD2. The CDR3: CASSPTGTSGGNEQYF. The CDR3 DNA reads TGTGCCAGCAGTCCGACCGGGACTAGCGGGGGTAACGAGCAGTACTTC.